Presented here are 23 T cell receptor beta chains from one specimen sequenced in a study of shared clonotypes between healthy human individuals. TCRdb's copy holds only in-frame clones and misses some; the assay was immunoSEQ multiplex PCR. The repertoire consists of about 380,000 clones, with roughly 96% occurring once and the leading ten covering about 0.32%. The sample was memory CD8+ T cells sorted from blood. Indicated subset: CD45RO+ cells pooled with CCR7-negative TemRA cells. Receptors originate from a young man in good health.

The chain uses TRBV7-2 and TRBJ1-1; D remains unclear. Germline loops: CDR1 SGHTA, CDR2 FQGNSA. V lost 4 bases and J 1 base, leaving 10 bases between the germline ends. The CDR3 totals 14 residues. In nucleotides, the CDR3 is TGTGCCAGCAGCTCGCTACGTAAGAACACTGAAGCTTTCTTT. Translated, it gives CASSSLRKNTEAFF.

This sequence joins TRBV2 and TRBJ2-7, with no clear D. Germline values: CDR1 SNHLY, CDR2 FYNNEI. This CDR3 has 13 amino acids. V was shortened by 7 bases and J by 3 bases, with 13 bases between the two germline ends. CDR3: CASIVAFDYEQYF. DNA for the CDR3: TGTGCCAGCATAGTGGCTTTCGACTACGAGCAGTACTTC. The whole variable domain, remainder taken from reference TRBV2 and TRBJ2-7, is EPEVTQTPSHQVTQMGQEVILRCVPISNHLYFYWYRQILGQKVEFLVSFYNNEISEKSEIFDDQFSVERPDGSNFTLKIRSTKLEDSAMYFCASIVAFDYEQYFGPGTRLTVT.

Of note for this clone: The junction differs from germline at one of its ends, possibly a read error. The rearrangement joins TRBV7-2 to TRBJ2-1; tentatively, D is TRBD1 or TRBD2 (5 bases each). The CDR3 covers 12 residues. Per the germline V gene, CDR1 is SGHTA and CDR2 is FQGNSA. DNA for the CDR3: TGTGCCAGCAGCTTAGCCGGGACCCGGCAGGTCTTC. As protein: CASSLAGTRQVF.

The chain links TRBV5-6 to TRBJ2-7, with TRBD1 identical over 9 bases. With V trimmed by 0 bases and J by 5 bases, 0 bases remained unmatched. Germline V gene lookup returns CDR1 SGHDT and CDR2 YYEEEE. The CDR3 has 13 residues. CDR3 DNA: TGTGCCAGCAGCTTGGGGGACAGGGACGAGCAGTACTTC. This gives the protein CASSLGDRDEQYF. The complete variable domain, with remaining parts taken from reference TRBV5-6 and TRBJ2-7, reads DAGVTQSPTHLIKTRGQQVTLRCSPKSGHDTVSWYQQALGQGPQFIFQYYEEEERQRGNFPDRFSGHQFPNYSSELNVNALLLGDSALYLCASSLGDRDEQYFGPGTRLTVT.

The J gene is TRBJ2-3, the V gene TRBV7-2, with TRBD2 matching over 7 bases. J lost 6 bases, V lost 5 bases, and 2 bases had no gene match. Germline V gives CDR1 SGHTA, CDR2 FQGNSA. This CDR3 is built from 12 residues. CDR3 amino acids: CASSTLADTQYF. CDR3 DNA: TGTGCCAGCAGCACACTAGCGGATACGCAGTATTTT.

V usage is TRBV29-1 and J usage is TRBJ2-1, with 9 bases lining up with TRBD2. The germline gives CDR1 SQVTM, CDR2 ANQGSEA. J gave up 7 bases and V 7 bases, and 20 bases lay outside the gene matches. This CDR3 has 17 residues. The DNA of the CDR3 is TGCAGCGCCCTGACTAGCGGAGTACCTGGGGCGTGGAATGAGCAGTTCTTC. This translates into CSALTSGVPGAWNEQFF.

This rearrangement joins TRBV5-1 to TRBJ2-1; 8 nucleotides match TRBD2. This CDR3 spans 16 amino acids. The germline gives CDR1 SGHRS, CDR2 YFSETQ. V lost 3 bases to trimming and J lost 3 bases; unmatched junction nucleotides: 8. This chain's CDR3 is CASSYLSGNNYNEQFF. The DNA of the CDR3 is TGCGCCAGCAGCTACCTTAGCGGGAACAACTACAATGAGCAGTTCTTC.

The chain links TRBV30 to TRBJ2-1; a weak D match, TRBD2 (6 bases). CDR1 is GTSNPN, CDR2 SVGIG, per germline (reference sequence). This CDR3 spans 12 amino acids. Between the trimmed V and J ends, which lost 4 bases and 6 bases, there was a span of 10 bases. For the CDR3, the DNA is TGTGCCTGGACCAATAGCGGCAATGAGCAGTTCTTC. Amino acids: CAWTNSGNEQFF.

This clone came up once. Here the CDR3 reads CASSRDKANIQYF. The CDR3 DNA reads as TGCGCCAGCAGCCGGGACAAGGCTAACATTCAGTACTTC. This sequence joins TRBV5-1 and TRBJ2-4, with D tentatively TRBD1 (6 bases). Germline assignment: CDR1 SGHRS and CDR2 YFSETQ. Trimming pared 4 bases from V and 7 bases from J, leaving 12 bases between. The CDR3 length is 13 residues.

Written as DNA, the CDR3 is TGTGCCAGCTCACCGCGCCGGGAAGAGACCCAGTACTTC. It translates to CASSPRREETQYF. This chain connects TRBV18 to TRBJ2-5, with D unresolved. V was trimmed by 3 bases and J by 3 bases, leaving 8 bases between them. The germline V gene has CDR1 KGHSH and CDR2 LQKENI. The CDR3 has 13 residues.

The chain links TRBV6-1 to TRBJ2-1; D call uncertain. The CDR3 has 17 residues. The V gene lost 0 bases and the J gene lost 3 bases, with 15 bases spanning the gap. Germline V CDR1 and CDR2: MNHNS, SASEGT. The CDR3 DNA reads TGTGCCAGCAGTGAAGCCCTCTGGCGGAGAAACTACAATGAGCAGTTCTTC. Amino acids: CASSEALWRRNYNEQFF.

Only one count was recorded for this clone. The chain carries TRBV5-1 and TRBJ2-3; D gene ambiguous. CDR3 length: 13 amino acids. The V end was cut by 4 bases, the J end by 4 bases, with 10 bases between. Germline loops: CDR1 SGHRS, CDR2 YFSETQ. The DNA for the CDR3 is TGCGCCAGCAGCCCGGTTAGGGCAGATACGCAGTATTTT. Translated: CASSPVRADTQYF.

CDR3 sequence reads: CASRGQGGRQPQHF. For the CDR3, the DNA is TGTGCCAGCAGGGGACAGGGTGGGCGTCAGCCCCAGCATTTT. The J gene is TRBJ1-5, the V gene TRBV6-1; TRBD1 matches at 9 bases. CDR1 is MNHNS and CDR2 is SASEGT in the germline V gene. J gave up 6 bases and V 6 bases, and 6 bases lay outside the gene matches. The CDR3 has 14 residues.

This sequence joins TRBV5-4 and TRBJ2-2; D is unresolved. V was cut by 3 bases and J by 6 bases, with 12 bases left in between. CDR1 is SGHNT and CDR2 is YYREEE in the germline V gene (reference sequence). CDR3 length: 14 residues. In nucleotides, the CDR3 is TGTGCCAGCAGCTCGTGGGTGAAACCCGGGGAGCTGTTTTTT. Translation gives CASSSWVKPGELFF.

The J gene is TRBJ2-1, the V gene TRBV28; D is tentatively TRBD1 or TRBD2 (5 bases each). CDR1 and CDR2 (germline): MDHEN, SYDVKM. Deletions cut 2 bases from V and 6 bases from J, with 5 bases between. This CDR3 is 12 amino acids long. Written as DNA, the CDR3 is TGTGCCAGCAGTTTAGGGGGCAATGAGCAGTTCTTC. It codes for CASSLGGNEQFF.

This clone occurred once. This chain joins TRBV5-5 and TRBJ2-1, with D possibly called TRBD1 or TRBD2 (9 bases each). The CDR3 loop spans 18 amino acids. Germline assignment: CDR1 SGHKS and CDR2 YYEKEE (reference sequence). Trimming left V 4 bases short and J 4 bases short, with 24 bases between. CDR3 coding DNA: TGTGCCAGCAGCCGGGACAGGGTGGGACTAGCAGTATACAATGAGCAGTTCTTC. The encoded protein is CASSRDRVGLAVYNEQFF.

This clone has only one observation. The chain carries TRBV10-3 and TRBJ2-2, with D perhaps TRBD1 or TRBD2 (5 bases each). V lost 0 bases to trimming and J lost 7 bases, with 9 bases between them. Germline CDR1 reads ENHRY; CDR2 reads SYGVKD. CDR3 length: 14 amino acids. CDR3 nucleotides: TGTGCCATCAGTGAGTCGGGGGAAGTCGGGGAGCTGTTTTTT. Its translation: CAISESGEVGELFF.

The chain recombines TRBV30 with TRBJ2-1; TRBD2 agrees at 9 bases. Unmatched junction bases numbered 9, after V lost 4 bases and J lost 8 bases. Germline V gene lookup returns CDR1 GTSNPN and CDR2 SVGIG (reference sequence). The length of the CDR3 is 14 residues. This CDR3 is CAWISPREGDEQFF. The CDR3, as DNA: TGTGCCTGGATCTCCCCGCGGGAGGGCGATGAGCAGTTCTTC.

This chain uses TRBV29-1 with TRBJ2-1; TRBD2 matches at 8 bases. Trimming at V came to 3 bases and at J to 6 bases, leaving 7 bases not matched to a gene. The CDR3 sequence is 14 residues long. The germline CDR1 and CDR2 sequences are SQVTM and ANQGSEA. The CDR3 DNA follows: TGCAGCGTTGACCCGGGACTAGGGTTCAATGAGCAGTTCTTC. This sequence encodes CSVDPGLGFNEQFF.

The chain links TRBV5-4 to TRBJ2-3, with 10 bases that match TRBD2. CDR3 length: 15 residues. Germline trimming cut 4 bases from V and 5 bases from J; bases unmatched to any gene: 7. Germline CDR1 and CDR2: SGHNT and YYREEE (reference sequence). The CDR3 region is CASSRRPSGRDTQYF. The CDR3 DNA follows: TGTGCCAGCAGCCGAAGGCCTAGCGGGAGAGATACGCAGTATTTT.

The DNA of the CDR3 is TGTGCCAGCAGCTTCGTGGCAGGTGGGCCCCAGCATTTT. It codes for CASSFVAGGPQHF. This chain connects TRBV7-3 to TRBJ1-5, with D uncertain. The germline CDR1 and CDR2 sequences are SGHTA and FQGTGA. The CDR3 sequence is 13 residues long. V was pared by 3 bases and J by 9 bases, with 12 bases between.

The rearrangement uses TRBV28 and TRBJ1-5; TRBD1 agrees at 7 bases. V shed 2 bases, J shed 3 bases, and the junction held 4 bases outside the gene matches. CDR3 length: 15 residues. The germline V gene encodes CDR1 MDHEN and CDR2 SYDVKM. As DNA, the CDR3 is TGTGCCAGCAGTTTACGGGGACAGATCAATCAGCCCCAGCATTTT. Its translation is CASSLRGQINQPQHF.

The CDR3 region has the DNA TGCGCCAGCAGTGAGTCGAGGGACTATAGCTACGAGCAGTACTTC. Its protein product is CASSESRDYSYEQYF. The chain links TRBV10-1 to TRBJ2-7, with 7 positions matching TRBD2. CDR3 length: 15 amino acids. The germline gives CDR1 WNHNN, CDR2 SYGVQD (reference sequence). Germline trimming cut 0 bases from V and 3 bases from J; bases unmatched to any gene: 5.